A selection of T cell receptor beta chains follows, all from one sample in a study of vaccination and CD4 T cells after COVID-19. Using its own MiXCR run on the PCR reads, TCRdb lists one record per CDR3 protein. The data contain roughly 14,000 distinct CDR3 sequences, 39% of them singletons. The antigens for these receptors are not known. This specimen consisted of CD4+ T cells from blood, cultured in vitro, obtained before SARS-CoV-2 vaccination. The receptor set was obtained from a human donor who had recovered from COVID-19. The CDR3 runs from the conserved cysteine through the conserved F or W. A D gene is named only where the DNA matches it firmly. Only part of the rows carry a size: once, few, many, or a class if the clone is expanded.

length	D	V	J	size	DNA	CDR3
15	TRBD1	TRBV6-2/TRBV6-3	TRBJ1-1	-	TGTGCCAGCAGTAATACAGGGGTTCTGGGAACTGAAGCTTTCTTT	CASSNTGVLGTEAFF
15	-	TRBV20-1	TRBJ2-6	-	TGCAGTGCTAGAGATCTCTACTCTGGGGCCAACGTCCTGACTTTC	CSARDLYSGANVLTF
14	-	TRBV20-1	TRBJ2-1	few	TGCAGTGCTAGAGGGCGAGACAAGTACAATGAGCAGTTCTTC	CSARGRDKYNEQFF
14	-	TRBV7-2	TRBJ2-3	-	TGTGCCAGCAGCCCGGGGGCGCCTAGCGATACGCAGTATTTT	CASSPGAPSDTQYF
16	-	TRBV6-1	TRBJ1-5	-	TGTGCCAGCGAAACAGACTTCAGGGGTCGGAACCAGCCCCAGCATTTT	CASETDFRGRNQPQHF
14	-	TRBV7-2	TRBJ2-7	-	TGTGCCAGCAGCTTAAACGGGATCCTCTACGAGCAGTACTTC	CASSLNGILYEQYF
14	-	TRBV6-5	TRBJ2-5	-	TGTGCCAGCAGTTACCTCTTAAAGGGAGAGACCCAGTACTTC	CASSYLLKGETQYF
14	-	TRBV6-5	TRBJ1-1	-	TGTGCCAGCAGTTACTCCCCGGGGAACACTGAAGCTTTCTTT	CASSYSPGNTEAFF
13	TRBD2	TRBV19	TRBJ2-2	-	TGTGCCAGTGGGACTAGTCGCACCGGGGAGCTGTTTTTT	CASGTSRTGELFF
16	-	TRBV7-9	TRBJ2-3	few	TGTGCCAGCAGCTTCCGAAGGTCGCGGTTAGGGGATACGCAGTATTTT	CASSFRRSRLGDTQYF
14	-	TRBV20-1	TRBJ2-4	-	TGCAGTGCTAGAGCCCCCGGTCTCCCAAACATTCAGTACTTC	CSARAPGLPNIQYF
16	-	TRBV9	TRBJ1-6	-	TGTGCCAGCAGCGTAGCTCCGGGGTTATCTACTTCACCCCTCCACTTT	CASSVAPGLSTSPLHF
16	TRBD1	TRBV4-1	TRBJ1-1	once	TGCGCCAGCAGCCAAGACAGAGTCAGGGGGGGGACTGAAGCTTTCTTT	CASSQDRVRGGTEAFF
13	-	TRBV29-1	TRBJ2-3	once	TGCAGCGTTGAAGGAGACCACACAGATACGCAGTATTTT	CSVEGDHTDTQYF
12	-	TRBV19	TRBJ2-1	few	TGTGCCAGTACCTCTAGGTACAATGAGCAGTTCTTC	CASTSRYNEQFF
14	-	TRBV20-1	TRBJ1-2	-	TGCAGTGCTACAACGGGGGTTCTTCGATACGGCTACACCTTC	CSATTGVLRYGYTF